The text below deals with one T cell receptor (beta chain). Its matching antigen is unknown. This specimen comes from a study of cytomegalovirus exposure and HLA in healthy donors. Study at large: Most donors, about 82% of over 300 genotyped, fell in the Caucasian-associated ancestry cluster.

Healthy individuals who donated bone marrow served as the donors. The PCR had 60 Vbeta and 13 Jbeta primers. TCRdb keeps only in-frame clones here, not all; method: immunoSEQ multiplex PCR. Here the sample spans about 200,000 clones, around four fifths being singletons. Study-wide points: Later analysis demonstrated an association between a missense DCLRE1C variant and TCR beta V- and J-gene trimming. Versus the approximately 720-donor mean, an Asian-associated ancestry cluster reportedly showed fewer N-insertions in a later analysis.

This CDR3 is 14 amino acids long. Germline V lookup: CDR1 MDHEN, CDR2 SYDVKM. Trimming cost V 0 bases and J 3 bases; bases outside gene matches: 1. This receptor was identified in a woman in her thirties or forties in good health and CMV-seronegative. The V gene is TRBV28, the J gene TRBJ2-7, with TRBD2 matching over 8 bases. The sequenced sample consisted of PBMCs. CDR3 sequence: CASSLWSGGYEQYF. DNA for the CDR3: TGTGCCAGCAGTTTATGGAGCGGGGGCTACGAGCAGTACTTC.